This TCR beta chain was sequenced during a study of cytomegalovirus exposure and HLA in healthy donors. Study-wide results and caveats: Per a prior analysis, the majority of TCR beta V segments were productive roughly 90% or roughly 30% of the time. Differences between HLA loci emerged in a later analysis of TCR association rates, with DRB1 most and HLA-C fewest.

Concerning this clone itself: Its specificity is not known.

PCR involved 60 Vbeta and 13 Jbeta primers. TCRdb keeps only in-frame clones here, not all; method: immunoSEQ multiplex PCR. The data hold some 110,000 clones, with approximately 69% observed a single time. The CDR3 contains 15 residues. CDR1 and CDR2 (germline): MNHNS, SASEGT. The V end lost 2 bases, the J end lost 0 bases, and 7 bases lay between the germline ends. This sequence originates from a man in his thirties or forties in good health and CMV-seronegative. The rearrangement joins TRBV6-1 to TRBJ1-4; D gene ambiguous. The sequenced sample was PBMCs. CDR3 nucleotides: TGTGCCAGCAGTGAATGGGCAGCAACTAATGAAAAACTGTTTTTT. It encodes CASSEWAATNEKLFF.